This TCR beta chain was documented in a study of blood T cells in healthy people across ages. Looking at the study overall: Capture by template switching was about one barcoded beta molecule per two T cells.

The table lists this clonotype with a few counts. For the second PCR, which ran for roughly 7 to 11 cycles, a sample-barcoded 5' primer and a J-beta primer mix were used. TCRdb ran MiXCR on the 5' RACE reads and lists one entry per CDR3 protein. Of 1.2 million to 1.5 million distinct CDR3 sequences in the sample, around 59% were seen once. This receptor was identified in a man younger than 35 in good health. What was sequenced was blood.

This CDR3 is CASSLLGTAGTYEQYF. CDR3 DNA: TGTGCCAGCAGTCTCCTTGGGACAGCAGGAACCTACGAGCAGTACTTC. V is TRBV27 and J is TRBJ2-7, with 7 bases lining up with TRBD1. J was trimmed by 2 bases and V by 5 bases; bases with no gene match: 12. CDR3 length: 16 amino acids. Germline lookup yields CDR1 MNHEY and CDR2 SMNVEV (reference sequence).